Below, 17 T cell receptor beta chains from the same sample are listed, as sequenced in a study of early T cells in non-severe SARS-CoV-2 infection. In TCRdb, the 5' RACE reads were re-called with MiXCR into one record per CDR3 protein. The sample holds about 61,000 distinct CDR3 sequences; under 14% are singletons and the top ten take about 1.5%. Sequencing input: whole blood. Source of these receptors: an adult who was a healthcare worker with PCR-confirmed SARS-CoV-2 infection or an uninfected control (not recorded which).

This sequence joins TRBV2 and TRBJ2-2; 12 bases map to TRBD1. J gave up 6 bases and V 8 bases, and 7 bases lay outside the gene matches. This CDR3 spans 15 amino acids. The germline gives CDR1 SNHLY, CDR2 FYNNEI. The CDR3 is CASAPGQGASGELFF. CDR3 nucleotide sequence: TGTGCCAGCGCCCCGGGACAGGGGGCGTCCGGGGAGCTGTTTTTT.

This clonotype occurred a few times. The V and J genes are TRBV20-1 and TRBJ2-7, with D possibly being TRBD1 (5 bases). Germline values: CDR1 DFQATT, CDR2 SNEGSKA (reference sequence). V was pared by 3 bases and J by 2 bases, with 17 bases between. CDR3 length: 15 residues. CDR3 loop: CSARTAEKTTYEQYF. The CDR3 coding sequence is TGCAGTGCTAGGACAGCAGAGAAGACGACCTACGAGCAGTACTTC.

There are many counts of this clonotype. The chain employs TRBV7-6 and TRBJ2-5; D perhaps matches TRBD2 (6 bases). The CDR3 is made up of 16 amino acids. Germline values: CDR1 SGHVS, CDR2 FNYEAQ. V dropped 5 bases and J dropped 1 base, with 17 bases sitting between them. The CDR3 nucleotides read TGTGCCAGCAGCCCCCCTTGGGGGACTCTCCAAGAGACCCAGTACTTC. As protein: CASSPPWGTLQETQYF.

This clonotype showed up many times. The genes are TRBV29-1 and TRBJ2-1, with TRBD1 identical over 7 bases. This CDR3 is built from 14 residues. J lost 4 bases, V lost 7 bases, and 10 bases had no gene match. The V gene's germline CDR1 is SQVTM and CDR2 ANQGSEA. The chain's CDR3 is CSAGPGQSYNEQFF. In DNA form, the CDR3 reads TGCAGCGCAGGACCGGGACAGTCATACAATGAGCAGTTCTTC.

A few counts support this clonotype. The chain uses TRBV30 and TRBJ2-7, with D uncertain. The V end was cut by 8 bases, the J end by 4 bases, with 15 bases between. Germline lookup yields CDR1 GTSNPN and CDR2 SVGIG (reference sequence). The CDR3 loop spans 12 amino acids. The CDR3 region has the DNA TGTGCCGGGCGTAGGGCCCAATACGAGCAGTACTTC. Protein: CAGRRAQYEQYF.

The chain joins TRBV29-1 to TRBJ2-3, with 12 bases fitting TRBD2. CDR1 is SQVTM, CDR2 ANQGSEA, per germline. This CDR3 comprises 13 residues. V was clipped by 6 bases and J by 3 bases; unmatched bases: 1. DNA for the CDR3: TGCAGCGTCCTAGCGGGGGGGACAGATACGCAGTATTTT. Its protein is CSVLAGGTDTQYF.

This clonotype was found many times. V gene TRBV9 combines with J gene TRBJ2-3; TRBD1 is a possible D gene (6 bases). Trimming took off 1 base at V and 5 bases at J, with 14 bases between the two ends. This CDR3 spans 15 amino acids. Germline CDR1 and CDR2: SGDLS and YYNGEE. Written as DNA, the CDR3 is TGTGCCAGCAGCGTATCAGGGGCGCCTCAAGATACGCAGTATTTT. Translating gives CASSVSGAPQDTQYF.

The chain uses TRBV28 and TRBJ1-2; D may be TRBD1 (5 bases). This CDR3 region has 15 residues. The V and J ends lost 2 bases and 0 bases respectively, with 10 bases between them. Looked up from germline, CDR1 is MDHEN and CDR2 is SYDVKM. The CDR3 DNA is TGTGCCAGCAGTTTAGGAGGGACCACTAACTATGGCTACACCTTC. This encodes CASSLGGTTNYGYTF.

A few counts support this clonotype. The chain links TRBV7-9 to TRBJ1-2; a weak D match, TRBD1 (5 bases). Germline V CDR1 and CDR2: SEHNR, FQNEAQ (reference sequence). The length of the CDR3 is 15 residues. V gave up 5 bases and J gave up 6 bases, with 19 bases separating them. CDR3 loop: CASSPPRQSTDGYTF. The CDR3 DNA sequence: TGTGCCAGCAGCCCCCCACGACAGTCCACGGATGGCTACACCTTC.

This clonotype has more than one count but fewer than ten. The chain links TRBV30 to TRBJ2-3; a weak D match, TRBD2 (6 bases). CDR3 size: 14 residues. V lost 1 base to trimming and J lost 6 bases, with 14 bases between them. The germline V gene has CDR1 GTSNPN and CDR2 SVGIG (reference sequence). CDR3 sequence reads: CAWSGTTLGDTQYF. The CDR3 DNA reads TGTGCCTGGAGTGGGACTACGCTAGGGGATACGCAGTATTTT.

This clonotype was seen at least ten times. The CDR3: CASSRGPWRGAGELFF. DNA for the CDR3: TGCGCCAGCAGCAGGGGGCCCTGGCGGGGGGCCGGGGAGCTGTTTTTT. The chain couples TRBV4-3 to TRBJ2-2, with TRBD2 as a possible D gene (8 bases). This CDR3 comprises 16 residues. Trimming removed 5 bases from V and 6 bases from J, with 19 bases in between. Germline-derived CDR1 and CDR2 are LGHNA and YSLEER.

This clonotype has ten or more counts. V is TRBV11-1 and J is TRBJ2-7; TRBD2 is a possible D gene (5 bases). Between the trimmed V and J ends, which lost 1 base and 1 base, there was a span of 11 bases. The germline gives CDR1 SGHAT, CDR2 FQDESV (reference sequence). The CDR3 is 15 residues long. In DNA form, the CDR3 reads TGTGCCAGCAGCTTAGGCGGGCTACCATCCTACGAGCAGTACTTC. Translating gives CASSLGGLPSYEQYF.

The V gene is TRBV5-1, the J gene TRBJ2-7; 8 bases match TRBD1. Germline assignment: CDR1 SGHRS and CDR2 YFSETQ. The V and J ends lost 3 bases and 0 bases, in that order; junction bases with no gene match: 5. CDR3 length: 15 residues. CDR3 residues: CASSYGQGLSYEQYF. For the CDR3, the DNA is TGCGCCAGCAGCTATGGACAGGGCCTCTCCTACGAGCAGTACTTC. Looking up the rest from reference TRBV5-1 and TRBJ2-7 gives the full variable domain: KAGVTQTPRYLIKTRGQQVTLSCSPISGHRSVSWYQQTPGQGLQFLFEYFSETQRNKGNFPGRFSGRQFSNSRSEMNVSTLELGDSALYLCASSYGQGLSYEQYFGPGTRLTVT.

V gene TRBV7-9 combines with J gene TRBJ2-3, with a tentative D call TRBD2 (5 bases). Germline V lookup: CDR1 SEHNR, CDR2 FQNEAQ (reference sequence). Trimming took 5 bases from V and 14 from J, leaving 20 bases between them. The CDR3 runs to 13 residues. The CDR3 DNA is TGTGCCAGCAGCCCCAGTACAGTTAGCGACTCGTATTTT. It yields the protein CASSPSTVSDSYF.

This clonotype appeared many times. The chain combines TRBV7-9 with TRBJ1-2, with D tentatively TRBD1 (5 bases). V was trimmed by 5 bases and J by 4 bases, leaving 17 bases between them. In germline, CDR1 is SEHNR, CDR2 FQNEAQ (reference sequence). The CDR3 consists of 15 residues. CDR3 DNA sequence: TGTGCCAGCAGCCCATGGGACTTTGTAGCCTATGGCTACACCTTC. Translated: CASSPWDFVAYGYTF.

J is TRBJ2-1 and V is TRBV12-3 or TRBV12-4; D may be TRBD2 (6 bases). The V and J ends lost 6 bases and 1 base respectively, with 19 bases between them. This CDR3 has 17 amino acids. In nucleotides, the CDR3 is TGTGCCAGCAGAACGTGGGGAGGCAGAGAGTCCTACAATGAGCAGTTCTTC. This sequence encodes CASRTWGGRESYNEQFF.

Many counts were recorded for this clonotype. The chain combines TRBV11-1 with TRBJ2-1; D is perhaps TRBD1 or TRBD2 (5 bases each). Trimming left V 5 bases short and J 6 bases short, with 17 bases between. CDR3 length: 15 residues. Germline values: CDR1 SGHAT, CDR2 FQDESV (reference sequence). The CDR3 loop is CASSPHPPGPNEQFF. The CDR3 DNA is TGTGCCAGCAGCCCCCATCCTCCGGGACCCAATGAGCAGTTCTTC.